These 27 T cell receptor beta chains were sequenced from one sample in a study of T cells in localized non-small cell lung cancer. TCRdb's table, derived via immunoSEQ multiplex PCR, lists solely in-frame clones and lacks some. Among about 43,000 clones, about 91% were seen once, and the ten largest hold roughly 10%. Sequencing was performed on PBMCs, taken before any cancer treatment. All receptors derive from a woman aged 35 to 70 with stage II lung adenocarcinoma.

This rearrangement joins TRBV6-5 to TRBJ2-2; D not certain. CDR1 MNHEY and CDR2 SVGAGI come from the germline V gene. The CDR3 length is 12 residues. Trimming removed 6 bases at V and 4 bases at J, with 6 bases between. For the CDR3, the DNA is TGTGCCAGCAGACCGACCACCGGGGAGCTGTTTTTT. Its translation is CASRPTTGELFF.

V is TRBV15 and J is TRBJ2-5; 10 bases match TRBD2. Trimming took 3 bases from V and 5 from J; bases not matched to a gene: 9. CDR3 length: 16 amino acids. The V gene's germline CDR1 is LNHNV and CDR2 YYDKDF (reference sequence). CDR3 sequence reads: CATSRFKTSGSETQYF. The CDR3 region has the DNA TGTGCCACCAGCAGGTTTAAGACTAGCGGGTCGGAGACCCAGTACTTC.

The chain couples TRBV29-1 to TRBJ2-1; 7 bases align to TRBD2. Germline loops: CDR1 SQVTM, CDR2 ANQGSEA. J gave up 7 bases and V 7 bases, and 13 bases lay outside the gene matches. The CDR3 extends over 14 amino acids. CDR3 loop: CSARGAGAPNEQFF. CDR3 in DNA: TGCAGCGCCCGAGGCGCGGGAGCCCCTAATGAGCAGTTCTTC.

The CDR3 region is CASSLGLNGVNTEAFF. DNA of the CDR3: TGTGCCAGCAGCTTGGGGCTAAATGGGGTGAACACTGAAGCTTTCTTT. The chain recombines TRBV5-5 with TRBJ1-1, with no clear D. The CDR3 runs to 16 residues. Between the trimmed V and J ends, which lost 0 bases and 0 bases, there was a span of 12 bases. Germline CDR1 is SGHKS and CDR2 is YYEKEE (reference sequence).

V gene TRBV6-5 combines with J gene TRBJ1-1, with a weak D call TRBD1 (6 bases). Trimming took off 5 bases at V and 5 bases at J, with 18 bases between the two ends. Per germline, CDR1 MNHEY and CDR2 SVGAGI. The CDR3 consists of 15 residues. Here the CDR3 reads CASSKRGGLLTEAFF. CDR3 DNA sequence: TGTGCCAGCAGTAAGCGGGGGGGGCTCCTGACTGAAGCTTTCTTT.

The V and J genes are TRBV1 and TRBJ2-6. TRBV1 is a pseudogene locus. The CDR3 is made up of 18 amino acids. CDR3 in amino acids: CTSTLWWSPSSGANVLTF. The CDR3 bases are TGCACCAGCACCCTTTGGTGGTCCCCAAGCTCTGGGGCCAACGTCCTGACTTTC.

This clone was detected only a few times. This chain joins TRBV7-9 and TRBJ2-7, with TRBD2 as a possible D gene (6 bases). The CDR3 consists of 15 residues. Germline-derived CDR1 and CDR2 are SEHNR and FQNEAQ (reference sequence). Trimming left V 5 bases short and J 2 bases short, with 16 bases between. The CDR3 sequence: CASSPPGLLTYEQYF. The CDR3 DNA follows: TGTGCCAGCAGCCCTCCGGGACTTCTAACCTACGAGCAGTACTTC.

This chain links TRBV13 with TRBJ2-3, with D perhaps TRBD1 or TRBD2 (7 bases each). The CDR3 has 15 residues. Germline lookup yields CDR1 PRHDT and CDR2 FYEKMQ (reference sequence). The V and J ends lost 5 bases and 4 bases respectively, with 16 bases between them. CDR3 bases: TGTGCCAGCAGCCCGGGGAGGGGGCGAGCAGATACGCAGTATTTT. Translated: CASSPGRGRADTQYF.

The chain carries TRBV5-1 and TRBJ2-2; the D is unclear. Per the germline V gene, CDR1 is SGHRS and CDR2 is YFSETQ. V was pared by 2 bases and J by 6 bases, with 8 bases between. This CDR3 contains 13 residues. The CDR3 loop reads CASSFSRPGELFF. The CDR3 DNA is TGCGCCAGCAGCTTTAGCCGCCCCGGGGAGCTGTTTTTT.

This clone has a handful of counts. The genes are TRBV9 and TRBJ2-2; D could derive from TRBD1 or TRBD2 (5 bases each). V dropped 8 bases and J dropped 0 bases, with 11 bases sitting between them. Germline CDR1 SGDLS, CDR2 YYNGEE. This CDR3 is built from 14 residues. The chain's CDR3 is CASQRGPNTGELFF. CDR3 DNA: TGTGCCAGTCAGAGGGGACCGAACACCGGGGAGCTGTTTTTT. The full variable domain, with the rest looked up from reference TRBV9 and TRBJ2-2, is DSGVTQTPKHLITATGQRVTLRCSPRSGDLSVYWYQQSLDQGLQFLIQYYNGEERAKGNILERFSAQQFPDLHSELNLSSLELGDSALYFCASQRGPNTGELFFGEGSRLTVL.

The chain combines TRBV20-1 with TRBJ2-7; D is uncertain. With 3 bases removed from V and 3 bases from J, the gap between germline ends came to 6 bases. The V gene's germline CDR1 is DFQATT and CDR2 SNEGSKA (reference sequence). This CDR3 has 11 amino acids. The CDR3 sequence: CSASRVYEQYF. CDR3 nucleotides: TGCAGTGCTAGTAGGGTCTACGAGCAGTACTTC.

The sample holds one count of this clone. The chain couples TRBV5-1 to TRBJ2-7; 11 bases match TRBD1. Germline V gene lookup returns CDR1 SGHRS and CDR2 YFSETQ. V gave up 4 bases and J gave up 2 bases; unmatched junction bases: 11. CDR3 length: 17 residues. CDR3 amino acids: CASSPLGGTGGAYEQYF. The DNA of the CDR3 is TGCGCCAGCAGCCCCCTTGGCGGGACAGGGGGAGCCTACGAGCAGTACTTC.

This sequence joins TRBV7-2 and TRBJ2-2, with a weak D call TRBD1 (6 bases). Trimming took 1 base from V and 1 from J, leaving 10 bases between them. Germline-derived CDR1 and CDR2 are SGHTA and FQGNSA. The CDR3 has 16 amino acids. The CDR3 reads CASSLVVDRNTGELFF. The CDR3 DNA reads TGTGCCAGCAGCTTAGTGGTGGACAGGAACACCGGGGAGCTGTTTTTT.

The chain carries TRBV29-1 and TRBJ2-3; 9 bases align to TRBD1. CDR1 SQVTM and CDR2 ANQGSEA come from the germline V gene. J was trimmed by 6 bases and V by 7 bases; bases with no gene match: 8. The CDR3 runs to 13 residues. CDR3 nucleotide sequence: TGCAGCGCCGGGACAGGGTCCGGGGATACGCAGTATTTT. Protein sequence: CSAGTGSGDTQYF.

This chain joins TRBV5-1 and TRBJ2-5; D is undetermined. Germline-derived CDR1 and CDR2 are SGHRS and YFSETQ. The CDR3 consists of 12 residues. V lost 0 bases and J lost 3, with 3 bases in between. The CDR3 coding sequence is TGCGCCAGCAGCTTGGTGGAAGAGACCCAGTACTTC. It translates to CASSLVEETQYF.

The chain carries TRBV5-5 and TRBJ1-1, with TRBD1 matching over 10 bases. The CDR3 loop spans 12 amino acids. V lost 4 bases, J lost 14 bases, and 8 bases stayed unmatched. Germline-derived CDR1 and CDR2 are SGHKS and YYEKEE (reference sequence). CDR3 nucleotides: TGTGCCAGCAGCACCGAGACAGGGGGCAACTTCTTT. It translates to CASSTETGGNFF.

The chain has TRBV5-8 and TRBJ2-7; TRBD2 matches 14 bases. This CDR3 has 15 amino acids. V lost 4 bases and J lost 6; bases outside the gene matches: 6. Per germline, CDR1 SGHTS and CDR2 YDEGEE. CDR3 nucleotide sequence: TGTGCCAGCAGCCGGGGACTAGCGGGAGTTCGCGAGCAGTACTTC. Amino acid sequence: CASSRGLAGVREQYF.

This clone was detected only once. The chain carries TRBV6-1 and TRBJ2-5, with 9 positions matching TRBD1. CDR3 length equals 15 residues. Germline V gene data show CDR1 as MNHNS and CDR2 as SASEGT. J was trimmed by 5 bases and V by 10 bases; bases with no gene match: 14. The CDR3: CAISSGQGRTETQYF. The CDR3 DNA follows: TGTGCCATCTCGTCGGGACAGGGCCGGACGGAGACCCAGTACTTC.

V usage is TRBV5-4 and J usage is TRBJ1-4; maybe TRBD1 (6 bases). The V gene's germline CDR1 is SGHNT and CDR2 YYREEE (reference sequence). The V gene lost 0 bases and the J gene lost 5 bases, with 23 bases spanning the gap. CDR3 length: 19 amino acids. The CDR3 loop reads CASSLAVGGFVDHNEKLFF. DNA for the CDR3: TGTGCCAGCAGCTTGGCCGTAGGGGGGTTCGTCGACCACAATGAAAAACTGTTTTTT.

The chain couples TRBV13 to TRBJ1-1, with D possibly matching TRBD1 (5 bases). The CDR3 runs to 13 residues. Trimming pared 5 bases from V and 2 bases from J, leaving 9 bases between. Germline CDR1 and CDR2: PRHDT and FYEKMQ (reference sequence). This CDR3 is CASSEGVNTEAFF. CDR3 bases: TGTGCCAGCAGCGAAGGGGTAAACACTGAAGCTTTCTTT.

The chain couples TRBV4-2 to TRBJ2-3; possibly TRBD2 for D (6 bases). CDR3 length: 16 residues. Germline lookup yields CDR1 LGHNA and CDR2 YNFKEQ. Trimming took 0 bases from V and 4 from J, leaving 14 bases between them. The DNA of the CDR3 is TGTGCCAGCAGCCAAGATCGGGGGACGAGCTCAGATACGCAGTATTTT. Translating it yields CASSQDRGTSSDTQYF.

The V gene is TRBV6-6, the J gene TRBJ2-7; D is ambiguous. The CDR3 covers 15 residues. V shed 3 bases and J shed 0 bases, with 12 bases lying between them. Germline values: CDR1 MNHNY, CDR2 SVGAGI (reference sequence). CDR3 in amino acids: CASSYSGTSSYEQYF. The CDR3 nucleotides read TGTGCCAGCAGTTATAGTGGCACAAGCTCCTACGAGCAGTACTTC.

The chain joins TRBV25-1 to TRBJ1-3; D not resolved. The CDR3 loop spans 14 amino acids. V was clipped by 0 bases and J by 7 bases, with 10 bases between them. CDR1 is MGHDK and CDR2 is SYGVNS in the germline V gene. CDR3 amino acids: CASSEYIPPNTIYF. CDR3 nucleotide sequence: TGTGCCAGCAGTGAATATATCCCCCCCAACACCATATATTTT.

The chain carries TRBV5-1 and TRBJ2-2, with D uncertain. CDR1 and CDR2 from the germline V gene are SGHRS and YFSETQ. The CDR3 contains 14 residues. Between the trimmed V and J ends, which lost 3 bases and 1 base, there was a span of 7 bases. The CDR3 sequence is CASSSRQNTGELFF. The CDR3, as DNA: TGCGCCAGCAGCTCCCGGCAGAACACCGGGGAGCTGTTTTTT. Complete variable domain (other parts from reference TRBV5-1 and TRBJ2-2): KAGVTQTPRYLIKTRGQQVTLSCSPISGHRSVSWYQQTPGQGLQFLFEYFSETQRNKGNFPGRFSGRQFSNSRSEMNVSTLELGDSALYLCASSSRQNTGELFFGEGSRLTVL.

The chain joins TRBV6-5 to TRBJ2-5, with 8 bases matching TRBD1. CDR1 is MNHEY, CDR2 SVGAGI, per germline. This CDR3 region has 13 residues. V gave up 8 bases and J gave up 7 bases; unmatched junction bases: 9. CDR3 loop: CASAGQGLGTQYF. CDR3 coding DNA: TGTGCCAGCGCCGGACAGGGCCTGGGGACCCAGTACTTC.

The chain combines TRBV5-1 with TRBJ2-7; 7 nucleotides match TRBD1. The CDR3 has 13 residues. Trimming cost V 7 bases and J 3 bases; bases outside gene matches: 7. Germline V gene sequence: CDR1 SGHRS, CDR2 YFSETQ. This CDR3 is CASGTDRDYEQYF. The CDR3 DNA reads TGCGCCAGCGGGACCGACAGGGACTACGAGCAGTACTTC.

The chain combines TRBV27 with TRBJ2-7; D gene ambiguous. Trimming took 10 bases from V and 3 from J, leaving 16 bases between them. CDR3 length equals 13 residues. Germline CDR1 and CDR2: MNHEY and SMNVEV (reference sequence). The CDR3 DNA is TGTGCCACCAGGACCACAAATGGCTACGAGCAGTACTTC. Its protein product is CATRTTNGYEQYF.